Below, 29 T cell receptor beta chains from the same sample are listed, as sequenced in a study of a mutant IDH1 vaccine in newly diagnosed glioma. Repertoires were generated with immunoSEQ multiplex PCR, while TCRdb's copy carries only in-frame clones and drops some. The sample has tens of thousands of clones, 93% seen once. Time point meaning: baseline, week 1 (first vaccination visit). Treatment given: pre-vaccination baseline after standard-of-care therapy. The sequencing here drew on PBMCs, taken from a glioma patient treated with radiotherapy, temozolomide or both. All receptors come from a man aged 40-55 years with glioma.

CDR3 DNA sequence: TGTGCCAGCAGCTTAGCCACTAGCGACAGCACAGATACGCAGTATTTT. Translated: CASSLATSDSTDTQYF. The chain employs TRBV7-8 and TRBJ2-3, with 7 bases matching TRBD2. The CDR3 spans 16 residues. V lost 0 bases to trimming and J lost 0 bases; unmatched junction nucleotides: 3. CDR1 and CDR2 (germline): SGHVS, FQNEAQ.

V is TRBV5-1 and J is TRBJ2-7; possibly TRBD2 for D (5 bases). Germline assignment: CDR1 SGHRS and CDR2 YFSETQ. Trimming removed 0 bases from V and 3 bases from J, with 13 bases in between. The CDR3 sequence is 15 residues long. CDR3 coding DNA: TGCGCCAGCAGCTTGGAGGACTCTGTCTTCTACGAGCAGTACTTC. Translation gives CASSLEDSVFYEQYF.

The chain uses TRBV28 and TRBJ2-7, with 14 bases aligning to TRBD2. The CDR3 consists of 16 residues. V lost 5 bases to trimming and J lost 3 bases; unmatched junction nucleotides: 6. Germline-derived CDR1 and CDR2 are MDHEN and SYDVKM. The CDR3 nucleotides are TGTGCCAGCAGTCCCAACGGACTAGCGGGAGGCTACGAGCAGTACTTC. Protein product: CASSPNGLAGGYEQYF.

The rearrangement joins TRBV19 to TRBJ1-1; TRBD1 is a possible D gene (5 bases). Germline CDR1 LNHDA, CDR2 SQIVND (reference sequence). The CDR3 contains 14 residues. The V gene lost 4 bases and the J gene lost 4 bases, with 13 bases spanning the gap. The CDR3 region has the DNA TGTGCCAGTAGTACCACTGGGGGGGTCACTGAAGCTTTCTTT. The encoded protein is CASSTTGGVTEAFF.

Note on this clone: The same CDR3 can be traced to other DNA sequences in this sample. The chain uses TRBV2 and TRBJ2-6; D is uncertain. The CDR3 is 13 residues long. Deletions cut 2 bases from V and 4 bases from J, with 3 bases between. Germline CDR1 and CDR2: SNHLY and FYNNEI. CDR3 amino acids: CASSETGANVLTF. For the CDR3, the DNA is TGTGCCAGCAGTGAAACCGGGGCCAACGTCCTGACTTTC.

This chain links TRBV19 with TRBJ2-3; 9 bases map to TRBD1. The V gene end was trimmed by 4 bases and the J gene end by 5 bases; junction bases not matched to a gene: 10. Germline V gene sequence: CDR1 LNHDA, CDR2 SQIVND (reference sequence). The CDR3 runs to 16 residues. This CDR3 is CASSTKGQGIKDTQYF. CDR3 sequence (DNA): TGTGCCAGTAGTACAAAGGGACAGGGAATAAAAGATACGCAGTATTTT.

The chain carries TRBV11-2 and TRBJ2-1; 8 bases fit TRBD2. The CDR3 extends over 14 amino acids. With V trimmed by 4 bases and J by 9 bases, 8 bases remained unmatched. Germline V gene sequence: CDR1 SGHAT, CDR2 FQNNGV. The DNA of the CDR3 is TGTGCCAGCAGCTACGGACTAGCTTCGGGTGAGCAGTTCTTC. Translated, it gives CASSYGLASGEQFF.

The genes are TRBV6-1 and TRBJ1-6, with D unresolved. The V end lost 2 bases, the J end lost 6 bases, and 8 bases lay between the germline ends. CDR3 size: 14 residues. Germline loops: CDR1 MNHNS, CDR2 SASEGT. The CDR3 DNA follows: TGTGCCAGCAGTGAACTCCCGCTTAATTCACCCCTCCACTTT. This sequence encodes CASSELPLNSPLHF.

With respect to this clone: The sample contains more than one DNA sequence encoding this CDR3. The chain links TRBV21-1 to TRBJ2-2. TRBV21-1 is listed as a pseudogene. CDR3 length equals 16 residues. CDR3 coding DNA: TGTGCCAGCAGCAAAGTTGGGGTCCGCGTTGATGGGGAGCTGTTTTTT. This sequence encodes CASSKVGVRVDGELFF.

The chain carries TRBV27 and TRBJ2-1, with a tentative D call TRBD2 (6 bases). This CDR3 has 13 amino acids. V was pared by 5 bases and J by 5 bases, with 10 bases between. The germline V gene has CDR1 MNHEY and CDR2 SMNVEV (reference sequence). This CDR3 is CASSQGLHNEQFF. DNA for the CDR3: TGTGCCAGCAGTCAGGGACTCCACAATGAGCAGTTCTTC.

The V and J genes are TRBV4-3 and TRBJ2-2, with TRBD2 matching 11 bases. After removal of 5 bases from V and 4 bases from J, the junction contained 3 bases not matched to a gene. Germline V gene sequence: CDR1 LGHNA, CDR2 YSLEER. The CDR3 extends over 15 amino acids. For the CDR3, the DNA is TGCGCCAGCAGCTCTCTAGCGGGGGGCACCGGGGAGCTGTTTTTT. Amino acid sequence: CASSSLAGGTGELFF.

The CDR3 region has the DNA TGTGCCAGCAGTGACTCAGCGGAGTCCCCCACCGGGGAGCTGTTTTTT. Amino acid sequence: CASSDSAESPTGELFF. This chain connects TRBV6-4 to TRBJ2-2; weak D call: TRBD2 (5 bases). The CDR3 is 16 residues long. CDR1 and CDR2 (germline): MRHNA, SNTAGT. The ends were cut back, 0 bases at V and 4 bases at J, with 12 bases in the middle.

This chain links TRBV19 with TRBJ1-1; 7 bases fit TRBD1. The CDR3 runs to 16 residues. CDR1 is LNHDA, CDR2 SQIVND, per germline (reference sequence). J lost 0 bases, V lost 5 bases, and 9 bases had no gene match. DNA of the CDR3: TGTGCCAGTAGTGGCAGGGGGGCCATCATGAACACTGAAGCTTTCTTT. Amino acids: CASSGRGAIMNTEAFF.

A remark on this clone: No DNA is shown, since the ends of the CDR3 on it are uncertain; the CDR3 is the one TCRdb lists. The genes are TRBV28 and TRBJ1-6. The CDR3 adds up to 13 amino acids, both ends counted. Germline V gene sequence: CDR1 MDHEN, CDR2 SYDVKM. Here the CDR3 reads CASSLGTGPPLHF.

The chain combines TRBV14 with TRBJ2-5; D might be TRBD1 (6 bases). The CDR3 runs 13 residues. Between the trimmed V and J ends, which lost 6 bases and 1 base, there was a span of 9 bases. The germline gives CDR1 SGHDN, CDR2 FVKESK. The CDR3: CASSDRFQETQYF. The CDR3 nucleotides read TGTGCCAGCAGTGACAGGTTCCAAGAGACCCAGTACTTC.

V is TRBV7-8 and J is TRBJ2-7; D unresolved. V was clipped by 4 bases and J by 5 bases, with 9 bases between them. The CDR3 is made up of 12 amino acids. From germline, CDR1 is SGHVS and CDR2 FQNEAQ. CDR3 DNA: TGTGCCAGCAGCTATCAAACACACGAGCAGTACTTC. Translating it yields CASSYQTHEQYF.

V gene TRBV19 combines with J gene TRBJ2-7; 11 bases fit TRBD2. V lost 5 bases, J lost 0 bases, and 3 bases stayed unmatched. Germline values: CDR1 LNHDA, CDR2 SQIVND (reference sequence). The CDR3 has 15 amino acids. In DNA form, the CDR3 reads TGTGCCAGTAGTCTGACTAGCGGGGACTCCTACGAGCAGTACTTC. Protein sequence: CASSLTSGDSYEQYF.

The chain has TRBV4-1 and TRBJ2-2, with 8 bases that match TRBD2. Trimming took 0 bases from V and 1 from J; bases not matched to a gene: 10. Germline CDR1 is MGHRA and CDR2 is YSYEKL. This CDR3 is 19 amino acids long. The CDR3: CASSQEGSSGFLNTGELFF. The CDR3 nucleotides are TGCGCCAGCAGCCAAGAAGGATCTAGCGGGTTTCTGAACACCGGGGAGCTGTTTTTT.

The J gene is TRBJ2-5, the V gene TRBV5-1; perhaps TRBD1 as D (6 bases). CDR1 SGHRS and CDR2 YFSETQ come from the germline V gene. The V end lost 4 bases, the J end lost 2 bases, and 9 bases lay between the germline ends. There are 13 residues in the CDR3. The CDR3, as DNA: TGCGCCAGCAGCACAGGGTATCAAGAGACCCAGTACTTC. It specifies CASSTGYQETQYF.

The chain recombines TRBV2 with TRBJ2-7, with 7 bases matching TRBD1. The CDR3 extends over 13 amino acids. Trimming took 8 bases from V and 3 from J; bases not matched to a gene: 7. Germline-derived CDR1 and CDR2 are SNHLY and FYNNEI. DNA of the CDR3: TGTGCCAGCCTCGGGACAGTCCTCTACGAGCAGTACTTC. It encodes CASLGTVLYEQYF.

This chain links TRBV5-1 with TRBJ2-5; D possibly corresponds to TRBD2 (6 bases). V was trimmed by 0 bases and J by 3 bases, leaving 18 bases between them. CDR3 length equals 17 residues. The V gene's germline CDR1 is SGHRS and CDR2 YFSETQ. The chain's CDR3 is CASSLDSLARTKETQYF. Here the CDR3 DNA reads TGCGCCAGCAGCTTGGACAGCCTCGCGAGGACTAAAGAGACCCAGTACTTC.

The V gene is TRBV7-3, the J gene TRBJ2-1; 7 bases match TRBD2. With V trimmed by 2 bases and J by 5 bases, 6 bases remained unmatched. The CDR3 sequence is 15 residues long. Germline CDR1 is SGHTA and CDR2 is FQGTGA. Here the CDR3 DNA reads TGTGCCAGCAGCTTATCGGGGACTACGCACAATGAGCAGTTCTTC. It translates to CASSLSGTTHNEQFF.

The chain links TRBV12-5 to TRBJ2-7; the D is unclear. Germline loops: CDR1 LGHNT, CDR2 FRNRAP. V was trimmed by 0 bases and J by 4 bases, leaving 1 base between them. This CDR3 is built from 11 residues. The CDR3 is CASGLVYEQYF. The CDR3 nucleotides read TGTGCTAGTGGTTTGGTATACGAGCAGTACTTC.

The count of this clone is one. The chain employs TRBV27 and TRBJ2-7, with D hard to call. The germline V gene has CDR1 MNHEY and CDR2 SMNVEV (reference sequence). The CDR3 consists of 13 residues. Trimming took off 2 bases at V and 1 base at J, with 6 bases between the two ends. The CDR3 DNA reads TGTGCCAGCAGTTTAAGGAGATCCTACGAGCAGTACTTC. Amino acids: CASSLRRSYEQYF.

J is TRBJ2-3 and V is TRBV21-1; no DNA check was done on the table's D call, TRBD2. TRBV21-1 is flagged as a pseudogene. The CDR3 consists of 17 residues. In DNA form, the CDR3 reads TGTGCCAGCAGCAAAGGCGGGATCGGACCAAAGACAGATACGCAGTATTTT. Protein: CASSKGGIGPKTDTQYF.

The CDR3 reads CASSYSTGREQETQYF. DNA of the CDR3: TGTGCCAGCAGTTACTCCACGGGGAGAGAGCAAGAGACCCAGTACTTC. The chain has TRBV6-5 and TRBJ2-5; TRBD2 might be the D (5 bases). The germline V gene has CDR1 MNHEY and CDR2 SVGAGI. The CDR3 consists of 16 residues. The V end was cut by 0 bases, the J end by 2 bases, with 13 bases between.

The chain is built from TRBV14 and TRBJ2-3; 12 bases match TRBD2. CDR1 is SGHDN and CDR2 is FVKESK in the germline V gene. Germline trimming cut 1 base from V and 12 bases from J; bases unmatched to any gene: 5. The CDR3 has 14 amino acids. The CDR3 loop is CASSQVLAGGPQYF. DNA of the CDR3: TGTGCCAGCAGCCAAGTCCTAGCGGGAGGGCCTCAGTATTTT.

The CDR3 is CASSLSRFETQYF. The CDR3 nucleotides read TGTGCCAGCAGCTTATCCCGGTTTGAGACCCAGTACTTC. The chain carries TRBV7-3 and TRBJ2-5; the D is unclear. V was pared by 2 bases and J by 5 bases, with 9 bases between. Germline CDR1 reads SGHTA; CDR2 reads FQGTGA. The CDR3 spans 13 residues. Supplemented by reference TRBV7-3 and TRBJ2-5, the full variable domain reads GAGVSQTPSNKVTEKGKYVELRCDPISGHTALYWYRQSLGQGPEFLIYFQGTGAADDSGLPNDRFFAVRPEGSVSTLKIQRTERGDSAVYLCASSLSRFETQYFGPGTRLLVL.

The chain uses TRBV5-6 and TRBJ2-6; the D is unclear. From germline, CDR1 is SGHDT and CDR2 YYEEEE. V gave up 0 bases and J gave up 4 bases, with 20 bases separating them. This CDR3 region has 19 residues. The CDR3 region has the DNA TGTGCCAGCAGCTTGGATGGGGATTCGTACGGGTCCGGGGCCAACGTCCTGACTTTC. Encoded protein: CASSLDGDSYGSGANVLTF.